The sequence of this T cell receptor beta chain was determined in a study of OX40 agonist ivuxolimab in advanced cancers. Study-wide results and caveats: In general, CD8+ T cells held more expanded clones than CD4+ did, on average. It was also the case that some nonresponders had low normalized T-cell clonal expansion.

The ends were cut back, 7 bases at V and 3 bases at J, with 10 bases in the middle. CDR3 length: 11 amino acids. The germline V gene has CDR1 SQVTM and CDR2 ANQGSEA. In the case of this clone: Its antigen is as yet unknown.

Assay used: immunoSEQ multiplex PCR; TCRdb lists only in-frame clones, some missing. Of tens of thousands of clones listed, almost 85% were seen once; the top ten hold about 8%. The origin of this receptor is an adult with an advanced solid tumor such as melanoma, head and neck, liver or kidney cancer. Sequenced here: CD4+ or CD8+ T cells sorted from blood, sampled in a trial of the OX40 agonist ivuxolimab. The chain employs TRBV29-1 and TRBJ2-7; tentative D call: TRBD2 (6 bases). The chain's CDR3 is CSGGEDYEQYF. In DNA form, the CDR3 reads TGCAGCGGAGGGGAGGACTACGAGCAGTACTTC.